This T cell receptor beta chain was found in a study of blood T cells in healthy people across ages. A second PCR, run for roughly 7 to 11 cycles, used a sample-barcoded 5' primer plus a J-beta primer mix. TCRdb itself ran the 5' RACE reads through MiXCR, one entry per CDR3 protein. The data show about 1.8 million distinct CDR3 sequences, roughly 49% seen once. Donors were healthy Caucasian individuals from Russia aged roughly 6 to 90. Germline V gene data show CDR1 as SGHTA and CDR2 as FQGNSA. CDR3 length: 11 residues. V was clipped by 6 bases and J by 10 bases, with 10 bases between them. The clonotype was recovered from a woman aged 35 to 49 in good health. J is TRBJ2-1 and V is TRBV7-2; the D is unclear. The sequenced sample consisted of blood. The CDR3 nucleotides read TGTGCCAGCAGGGGAAGTTTCGAGCAGTTCTTC. This translates into CASRGSFEQFF. The variable domain in full, completed from reference TRBV7-2 and TRBJ2-1, reads GAGVSQSPSNKVTEKGKDVELRCDPISGHTALYWYRQSLGQGLEFLIYFQGNSAPDKSGLPSDRFSAERTGGSVSTLTIQRTQQEDSAVYLCASRGSFEQFFGPGTRLTVL.